The source of this TCR beta chain is a study of blood T cell repertoires in COVID-19 (dated by TCRdb to about 2020). A note on the overall study: The collaborator samples originated in the United States, Italy and Spain and spanned the acute and convalescent phases of COVID-19. The prospective study material was composed of cDNA or gDNA derived from T cells, B-cell-depleted T cells, or PBMCs. The dataset comprised deeply sampled blood TCRbeta repertoires from subjects exposed to, actively infected with, or recovered from COVID-19. A freely available public database, intended as a resource for researchers studying the immune response to SARS-CoV-2, is where the repertoires were released. The samples were drawn from the first 160 participants of the ongoing ImmuneRACE study and from over a thousand subjects provided by 6 global collaborators. Nearly every sample came with metadata listing a de-identified subject ID, COVID-19 status, age in years and sex. Where HLA class I and class II types were available, the types were taken from metadata supplied by the sample provider, not from assay-based typing. Broader findings and caveats from the paper: How much clinical and demographic metadata was included differed by source and by participant, and the metadata was provided uncurated.

Each collaborating institution followed its own protocols to collect whole blood in K2EDTA tubes. For TCRbeta analysis, collaborators shipped samples as frozen whole blood, isolated PBMCs, or DNA extracted from either of those sample types. This clone was counted a few times. The antigen this receptor binds is unknown. No much larger clone is present one base from it, and per-base qualities are unavailable. TCRbeta CDR3 regions were amplified from genomic DNA using the immunoSEQ Assay, a bias-controlled multiplex PCR. In the paper's pipeline: The number of nucleated cells in each sample was estimated by amplification of reference gene primers within the assay. To quantify the absolute abundance of each unique TCRbeta CDR3 rearrangement, sequence reads were collapsed and filtered. Productive Simpson clonality was computed per sample as the square root of Simpson's diversity index over productive rearrangements. This is the immuneACCESS table as TCRdb keeps it, with only in-frame sequences that have V and J called. A part of the clones is gone; compared with another copy, unresolved V genes explain less than half, and the rest is unexplained. The D gene and trimming were derived from the DNA, and the V and J assignments and clone size from that table. For this sample the table gives tens of thousands of clones, of which about nine tenths were detected only once. The top ten clones comprise about 29% of the sample.

V is cut by 2 bases and J by 3 bases, and the space between the germline ends is 11 bases. CDR3 length: 14 amino acids, cysteine to valine. Only the CDR3 portion is preserved as DNA: 42 bases, with reading frame beginning at the first base. In the germline V gene, CDR1 corresponds to MRHNA and CDR2 to SNTAGT. The rearrangement joined TRBV6-4 to TRBJ2-7, with a tentative D gene TRBD1 over 5 matching bases. Sample: peripheral blood. The sequence was collected from a woman of 80 years or more with acute or convalescent COVID-19. The CDR3 protein sequence reads: CASSDVDRDYEQYV. In nucleotides, the sequence is TGTGCCAGCAGTGACGTAGACAGAGACTACGAGCAGTACGTC.